The 17 T cell receptor beta chains below come from one sample, sequenced in a study of cytomegalovirus exposure and HLA in healthy donors. PCR primers comprised 60 Vbeta and 13 Jbeta primers. Assay: immunoSEQ multiplex PCR; the TCRdb copy retains only in-frame clones and omits some. The profile shows about 98,000 clones, around 72% of them singletons. Sequencing input: PBMCs. The source is a male donor in good health and CMV-seronegative.

CDR3 nucleotide sequence: TGTGCCAGCAGTTTATGGGGACAGGGGGTCAATGAGCAGTTCTTC. Protein product: CASSLWGQGVNEQFF. This chain joins TRBV27 and TRBJ2-1; 11 bases align to TRBD1. The CDR3 totals 15 residues. The V segment lost 1 base and the J segment 6 bases; nucleotides outside the gene matches: 2. Germline V gene sequence: CDR1 MNHEY, CDR2 SMNVEV (reference sequence).

V usage is TRBV5-6 and J usage is TRBJ2-7; 7 bases map to TRBD1. The CDR3 sequence is 17 residues long. V dropped 4 bases and J dropped 2; count of bases not matched to a gene: 15. Germline V gene data show CDR1 as SGHDT and CDR2 as YYEEEE. The CDR3 nucleotides read TGTGCCAGCAGCCCCTCCGCCGGGACAGCTCCTCCCTACGAGCAGTACTTC. This codes for CASSPSAGTAPPYEQYF.

The J gene is TRBJ2-2, the V gene TRBV7-9; 7 bases line up with TRBD1. Trimming took 6 bases from V and 4 from J; bases not matched to a gene: 14. The germline gives CDR1 SEHNR, CDR2 FQNEAQ (reference sequence). This CDR3 has 17 residues. The chain's CDR3 is CASSSFTRGQSTGELFF. For the CDR3, the DNA is TGTGCCAGCAGTAGCTTTACTAGGGGACAGAGCACCGGGGAGCTGTTTTTT. The full variable domain, with the rest looked up from reference TRBV7-9 and TRBJ2-2, is DTGVSQNPRHKITKRGQNVTFRCDPISEHNRLYWYRQTLGQGPEFLTYFQNEAQLEKSRLLSDRFSAERPKGSFSTLEIQRTEQGDSAMYLCASSSFTRGQSTGELFFGEGSRLTVL.

The chain carries TRBV23-1 and TRBJ1-3, with no clear D. TRBV23-1 is designated an ORF whose function remains uncertain. The CDR3 runs to 14 residues. The germline V and J ends were trimmed by 7 bases and 6 bases, with 16 bases remaining between them. CDR3 amino acids: CASIPGGRINTIYF. The CDR3 nucleotides are TGCGCCAGCATCCCAGGAGGGAGGATAAACACCATATATTTT.

The chain recombines TRBV7-2 with TRBJ2-5, with D perhaps matching TRBD2 (6 bases). Germline V gives CDR1 SGHTA, CDR2 FQGNSA. The length of the CDR3 is 15 residues. The ends were cut back, 5 bases at V and 5 bases at J, with 18 bases in the middle. CDR3 region: CASSMIAERTETQYF. The DNA for the CDR3 is TGTGCCAGCAGCATGATAGCGGAGAGGACGGAGACCCAGTACTTC.

V and J are TRBV27 and TRBJ2-3; perhaps TRBD1 as D (5 bases). Trimming cost V 11 bases and J 3 bases, with 18 bases left between them. The germline gives CDR1 MNHEY, CDR2 SMNVEV (reference sequence). The CDR3 runs 14 residues. This chain's CDR3 is CAVGQLVGTDTQYF. The CDR3 DNA follows: TGTGCCGTGGGGCAGTTGGTCGGAACAGATACGCAGTATTTT.

The V call is TRBV19, the J call TRBJ1-5; maybe TRBD1 (5 bases). Per the germline V gene, CDR1 is LNHDA and CDR2 is SQIVND (reference sequence). Trimming removed 8 bases at V and 4 bases at J, with 9 bases between. The CDR3 consists of 12 residues. The DNA of the CDR3 is TGTGCCAGTGACAGTGCAAATCAGCCCCAGCATTTT. Translation: CASDSANQPQHF. The full variable domain, with the rest looked up from reference TRBV19 and TRBJ1-5, is DGGITQSPKYLFRKEGQNVTLSCEQNLNHDAMYWYRQDPGQGLRLIYYSQIVNDFQKGDIAEGYSVSREKKESFPLTVTSAQKNPTAFYLCASDSANQPQHFGDGTRLSIL.

J is TRBJ2-6 and V is TRBV7-2; 10 nucleotides match TRBD1. In germline, CDR1 is SGHTA, CDR2 FQGNSA. V was pared by 3 bases and J by 1 base, with 3 bases of the junction left unmatched. The CDR3 sequence is 17 residues long. As DNA, the CDR3 is TGTGCCAGCAGCTTTCCGGGACAGGGGTCTGGGGCCAACGTCCTGACTTTC. Residues: CASSFPGQGSGANVLTF.

This CDR3 is CASSLYGGETQYF. The CDR3 region has the DNA TGTGCCAGCAGCTTGTACGGGGGGGAGACCCAGTACTTC. The chain has TRBV5-5 and TRBJ2-5, with TRBD2 matching over 7 bases. The length of the CDR3 is 13 residues. Germline CDR1 SGHKS, CDR2 YYEKEE (reference sequence). V gave up 1 base and J gave up 5 bases; unmatched junction bases: 2.

This chain connects TRBV4-3 to TRBJ1-2; possible D gene TRBD1, 6 bases. Trimming shortened V by 0 bases and J by 2 bases, and 16 bases separated the two germline ends. The CDR3 extends over 17 amino acids. Germline lookup yields CDR1 LGHNA and CDR2 YSLEER. Here the CDR3 reads CASSQDKGGGGNYGYTF. The DNA of the CDR3 is TGCGCCAGCAGCCAAGATAAAGGGGGGGGCGGGAACTATGGCTACACCTTC.

CDR3 sequence reads: CASSPITGGSYGYTF. The CDR3 region has the DNA TGCGCCAGCAGCCCCATTACAGGGGGCTCTTATGGCTACACCTTC. The V gene is TRBV5-1, the J gene TRBJ1-2; TRBD1 matches at 9 bases. The ends lost 4 bases at V and 5 bases at J; junction bases unmatched: 9. Germline CDR1 reads SGHRS; CDR2 reads YFSETQ. CDR3 length equals 15 residues.

The J gene is TRBJ1-2, the V gene TRBV28; tentatively, D is TRBD1 (5 bases). The CDR3 extends over 13 amino acids. Trimming removed 2 bases from V and 4 bases from J, with 8 bases in between. Germline V gene lookup returns CDR1 MDHEN and CDR2 SYDVKM. The CDR3 DNA reads as TGTGCCAGCAGTTTAAGGGGCAGCTATGGCTACACCTTC. Translating gives CASSLRGSYGYTF.

The V and J genes are TRBV19 and TRBJ2-5, with D unresolved. V dropped 3 bases and J dropped 2 bases, with 7 bases sitting between them. The CDR3 is 13 amino acids. Germline CDR1 and CDR2: LNHDA and SQIVND (reference sequence). DNA of the CDR3: TGTGCCAGTAGTATTGTACTACAAGAGACCCAGTACTTC. It encodes CASSIVLQETQYF.

CDR3 nucleotide sequence: TGTGCCAGCAGCTTAGGTGACAGGGAAAATGAAAAACTGTTTTTT. Translating gives CASSLGDRENEKLFF. J is TRBJ1-4 and V is TRBV7-9; 7 bases are shared with TRBD1. The CDR3 is 15 residues long. CDR1 and CDR2 (germline): SEHNR, FQNEAQ (reference sequence). The J segment lost 5 bases and the V segment lost 1 base, leaving 4 bases of the junction unmatched.

As for this clone: The junction and the germline gene differ at one end; a read error may be behind it. The chain joins TRBV7-7 to TRBJ2-7; TRBD2 might be the D (6 bases). The CDR3 has 15 amino acids. CDR1 and CDR2 (germline): SSHAT, FNYEAQ (reference sequence). As DNA, the CDR3 is TGTGCTAGCAGCTTAGGGGCGGCGGGAACCTACGAGCAGTACTTC. As protein: CASSLGAAGTYEQYF.

V usage is TRBV11-2 and J usage is TRBJ2-5, with 13 bases that match TRBD2. V shed 4 bases, J shed 4 bases, and the junction held 6 bases outside the gene matches. This CDR3 is 16 amino acids long. CDR1 SGHAT and CDR2 FQNNGV come from the germline V gene. The CDR3 DNA sequence: TGTGCCAGCAGCTCCAGACTAGCGGGAGGCTCAGAGACCCAGTACTTC. It is translated as CASSSRLAGGSETQYF.

This rearrangement joins TRBV4-1 to TRBJ2-5, with 8 bases matching TRBD1. The CDR3 runs to 15 residues. V was clipped by 3 bases and J by 4 bases; unmatched bases: 7. Germline V gives CDR1 MGHRA, CDR2 YSYEKL. CDR3 sequence reads: CASSHGQGSSETQYF. The CDR3 DNA sequence: TGCGCCAGCAGCCACGGACAGGGTTCATCAGAGACCCAGTACTTC.